The 6 T cell receptor beta chains below all came from one sample that was sequenced in a study of T cell clones after liver transplantation. The repertoire was sequenced with immunoSEQ multiplex PCR; TCRdb's copy has only in-frame clones and lacks some. Seen here are 50,000 to 70,000 clones, about 73% observed once, and the top ten hold approximately 3%. The sequences come from CD4+ T cells from blood, collected at the approximately 16-month timepoint. These receptor sequences come from a human patient who received a liver transplant. The graft donor may be the source of some T cells.

The J gene is TRBJ2-1, the V gene TRBV6-5; TRBD2 aligns across 10 bases. The germline V gene has CDR1 MNHEY and CDR2 SVGAGI. The CDR3 extends over 15 amino acids. Losses at the gene ends were 8 bases for V and 5 bases for J; bases not matched to a gene: 9. In DNA, the CDR3 is TGTGCCAGCCGGAAAGCGGGAGGGATGAACAATGAGCAGTTCTTC. Translation gives CASRKAGGMNNEQFF.

The chain recombines TRBV18 with TRBJ2-7; 7 bases are shared with TRBD2. The germline gives CDR1 KGHSH, CDR2 LQKENI. The V and J ends lost 2 bases and 4 bases, in that order; junction bases with no gene match: 8. This CDR3 has 15 residues. The CDR3 nucleotides read TGTGCCAGCTCACCAGGGCAGGGAGGGACTTACGAGCAGTACGTC. This translates into CASSPGQGGTYEQYV.

In this sample, this clone turned up once. The chain has TRBV7-9 and TRBJ1-2, with no clear D. V lost 5 bases and J lost 4, with 17 bases in between. CDR1 SEHNR and CDR2 FQNEAQ come from the germline V gene (reference sequence). This CDR3 contains 15 residues. The CDR3 DNA sequence: TGTGCCAGCAGCCCTCGAGCGGGCCAGATCTATGGCTACACCTTC. It translates to CASSPRAGQIYGYTF.

The CDR3 region has the DNA TGTGCCATCGGTGGGGGGGGCCTAAGCACTGAAGCTTTCTTT. It translates to CAIGGGGLSTEAFF. The rearrangement joins TRBV10-3 to TRBJ1-1, with D possibly matching TRBD1 (6 bases). Trimming stripped 8 bases from V and 4 bases from J, with 17 bases between. This CDR3 has 14 residues. Per the germline V gene, CDR1 is ENHRY and CDR2 is SYGVKD.

This clone is labeled as medium-sized. The chain joins TRBV5-4 to TRBJ2-2; 9 positions agree with TRBD1. CDR1 is SGHNT, CDR2 YYREEE, per germline (reference sequence). Unmatched junction bases numbered 4, after V lost 3 bases and J lost 7 bases. The CDR3 extends over 14 amino acids. CDR3 DNA sequence: TGTGCCAGCAGCTCGGACAGGGGAGACGGGGAGCTGTTTTTT. Protein sequence: CASSSDRGDGELFF. The full variable domain, with the rest looked up from reference TRBV5-4 and TRBJ2-2, is ETGVTQSPTHLIKTRGQQVTLRCSSQSGHNTVSWYQQALGQGPQFIFQYYREEENGRGNFPPRFSGLQFPNYSSELNVNALELDDSALYLCASSSDRGDGELFFGEGSRLTVL.

A word on this clone: A junction end diverges from the germline sequence, so it may reflect a read error. The same CDR3 can be traced to other DNA sequences in this sample. The chain is built from TRBV11-3 and TRBJ2-2; 8 bases line up with TRBD1. The CDR3 is 14 residues long. The germline gives CDR1 SGHNT, CDR2 YENEEA. Here the CDR3 reads CASSRRTGTGELFF. CDR3 DNA sequence: TGTGCTAGCAGCCGACGGACAGGGACCGGGGAGCTGTTTTTT.